These T cell receptor beta chains were read from a single sample in a study of T cells after posttransplantation cyclophosphamide. Profiled with immunoSEQ multiplex PCR; TCRdb holds only in-frame clones, not every one. The sample holds approximately 3,600 clones, roughly 70% seen once. Sequenced: memory CD8+ T cells sorted from blood. The receptors originated from a man aged 50 to 60. CDR3s include the opening cysteine and the closing phenylalanine or tryptophan. D genes are given only for firm matches. Where a row states a size, it is once, few, many or the class of an expanded clone; other rows omit it.

V gene: TRBV25-1
D gene: TRBD2
clone size: once
J gene: TRBJ2-2
CDR3 protein: CASSEYRSGSTGELFF
CDR3 DNA: TGTGCCAGCAGTGAATACCGTAGCGGGAGCACCGGGGAGCTGTTTTTT

V gene: TRBV4-3
D gene: TRBD2
clone size: .
J gene: TRBJ2-1
CDR3 protein: CASSQDPGTGGHHNEQFF
CDR3 DNA: TGCGCCAGCAGCCAAGATCCCGGAACGGGGGGGCACCACAATGAGCAGTTCTTC

V gene: TRBV4-1
D gene: .
clone size: .
J gene: TRBJ1-2
CDR3 protein: CASSQHIREHHYGYTF
CDR3 DNA: TGCGCCAGCAGCCAACACATCCGGGAGCATCACTATGGCTACACCTTC

V gene: TRBV28
D gene: .
clone size: .
J gene: TRBJ2-5
CDR3 protein: CASSSSSWLERETQYF
CDR3 DNA: TGTGCCAGCAGTTCCTCGAGCTGGTTGGAGAGGGAGACCCAGTACTTC

V gene: TRBV16
D gene: .
clone size: .
J gene: TRBJ1-5
CDR3 protein: CASSQTGSNQPQHF
CDR3 DNA: TGTGCCAGCAGCCAAACAGGTAGCAATCAGCCCCAGCATTTT

V gene: TRBV29-1
D gene: TRBD1
clone size: .
J gene: TRBJ1-2
CDR3 protein: CSAPDRGRGDGYTF
CDR3 DNA: TGCAGCGCCCCGGACAGGGGACGAGGAGATGGCTACACCTTC

V gene: TRBV7-3
D gene: TRBD2
clone size: .
J gene: TRBJ2-1
CDR3 protein: CASSPSGGAYNEQFF
CDR3 DNA: TGTGCCAGCAGCCCTAGCGGGGGGGCTTACAATGAGCAGTTCTTC

V gene: TRBV5-6
D gene: .
clone size: .
J gene: TRBJ1-1
CDR3 protein: CASSLDWGRAFF
CDR3 DNA: TGTGCCAGCAGCTTGGATTGGGGGAGGGCTTTCTTT

V gene: TRBV9
D gene: TRBD2
clone size: .
J gene: TRBJ2-3
CDR3 protein: CASSTSGEGGSTDTQYF
CDR3 DNA: TGTGCCAGCAGCACGAGCGGGGAGGGAGGGAGCACAGATACGCAGTATTTT

V gene: TRBV6-1
D gene: .
clone size: hyperexpanded
J gene: TRBJ1-5
CDR3 protein: CASGETLSPNQPQHF
CDR3 DNA: TGTGCCAGCGGCGAGACACTTTCCCCCAATCAGCCCCAGCATTTT

V gene: TRBV5-4
D gene: TRBD1
clone size: .
J gene: TRBJ2-7
CDR3 protein: CASSLAGQGPTGQYF
CDR3 DNA: TGTGCCAGCAGCCTGGCGGGACAGGGCCCTACGGGGCAGTACTTC

V gene: TRBV29-1
D gene: TRBD2
clone size: few
J gene: TRBJ2-1
CDR3 protein: CSVEASGSSDEQFF
CDR3 DNA: TGCAGCGTTGAGGCTAGCGGGAGTAGCGATGAGCAGTTCTTC

V gene: TRBV7-8
D gene: TRBD2
clone size: .
J gene: TRBJ2-7
CDR3 protein: CASSLFASGNWGEQYF
CDR3 DNA: TGTGCCAGCAGCTTATTCGCTAGCGGGAACTGGGGCGAGCAGTACTTC

V gene: TRBV5-6
D gene: .
clone size: .
J gene: TRBJ2-5
CDR3 protein: CASSVRQEETQYF
CDR3 DNA: TGTGCCAGCAGCGTTCGACAGGAAGAGACCCAGTACTTC

V gene: TRBV19
D gene: TRBD2
clone size: .
J gene: TRBJ2-1
CDR3 protein: CARPKEIAGSNEQFF
CDR3 DNA: TGTGCCAGACCAAAGGAAATAGCGGGGAGCAATGAGCAGTTCTTC

V gene: TRBV4-3
D gene: TRBD1
clone size: .
J gene: TRBJ1-4
CDR3 protein: CASSQDWRGREKLFF
CDR3 DNA: TGCGCCAGCAGCCAAGACTGGAGGGGGCGTGAAAAACTGTTTTTT

V gene: TRBV11-3
D gene: .
clone size: .
J gene: TRBJ2-7
CDR3 protein: CASSSSLSYEQYF
CDR3 DNA: TGTGCCAGCAGTTCATCACTTTCCTACGAGCAGTACTTC

V gene: TRBV9
D gene: .
clone size: .
J gene: TRBJ2-3
CDR3 protein: CASSWTSGGADTQYF
CDR3 DNA: TGTGCCAGCAGCTGGACATCGGGCGGGGCAGATACGCAGTATTTT

V gene: TRBV6-6
D gene: .
clone size: .
J gene: TRBJ1-4
CDR3 protein: CASSAMTVNNEKLFF
CDR3 DNA: TGTGCCAGCAGTGCTATGACAGTAAATAATGAAAAACTGTTTTTT

V gene: TRBV11-2
D gene: .
clone size: .
J gene: TRBJ2-6
CDR3 protein: CASSIQHSGANVLTF
CDR3 DNA: TGTGCCAGCAGCATCCAACACTCTGGGGCCAACGTCCTGACTTTC

V gene: TRBV5-1
D gene: TRBD1
clone size: .
J gene: TRBJ1-2
CDR3 protein: CASSDRGFYGYTF
CDR3 DNA: TGCGCCAGCTCGGACAGGGGATTCTATGGCTACACCTTC

V gene: TRBV7-3
D gene: TRBD2
clone size: .
J gene: TRBJ2-1
CDR3 protein: CASSLEPTGLAAYNEQFF
CDR3 DNA: TGTGCCAGCAGCTTAGAGCCCACGGGACTAGCGGCCTACAATGAGCAGTTCTTC

V gene: TRBV27
D gene: TRBD1
clone size: .
J gene: TRBJ1-6
CDR3 protein: CASRFTGGNNSPLHF
CDR3 DNA: TGTGCCAGCAGATTCACAGGGGGTAACAATTCACCCCTCCACTTT

V gene: TRBV2
D gene: .
clone size: .
J gene: TRBJ2-7
CDR3 protein: CASSELGGFSVYEQYF
CDR3 DNA: TGTGCCAGCAGTGAACTCGGAGGGTTTTCCGTCTACGAGCAGTACTTC

V gene: TRBV28
D gene: TRBD1
clone size: .
J gene: TRBJ2-7
CDR3 protein: CASSLTGAYEQYF
CDR3 DNA: TGTGCCAGCAGCCTGACAGGGGCCTACGAGCAGTACTTC

V gene: TRBV30
D gene: TRBD2
clone size: .
J gene: TRBJ2-1
CDR3 protein: CAWSVPLADYNEQFF
CDR3 DNA: TGTGCCTGGAGTGTACCACTAGCGGACTACAATGAGCAGTTCTTC

V gene: TRBV2
D gene: TRBD2
clone size: .
J gene: TRBJ2-3
CDR3 protein: CASSEALAGAGADTQYF
CDR3 DNA: TGTGCCAGCAGTGAAGCGCTTGCGGGAGCTGGGGCAGATACGCAGTATTTT

V gene: TRBV4-1
D gene: .
clone size: .
J gene: TRBJ1-6
CDR3 protein: CASSLLGLTGNSPLHF
CDR3 DNA: TGCGCCAGCAGCCTACTTGGACTCACAGGGAATTCACCCCTCCACTTT

V gene: TRBV12-5
D gene: .
clone size: once
J gene: TRBJ2-7
CDR3 protein: CASGLGNMFEQYF
CDR3 DNA: TGTGCTAGTGGTTTGGGTAACATGTTCGAGCAGTACTTC

V gene: TRBV27
D gene: .
clone size: .
J gene: TRBJ1-6
CDR3 protein: CASSLGTVGANSPLHF
CDR3 DNA: TGTGCCAGCAGTTTAGGGACGGTGGGGGCAAATTCACCCCTCCACTTT

V gene: TRBV5-6
D gene: TRBD1
clone size: .
J gene: TRBJ1-2
CDR3 protein: CASSSYRGYGYTF
CDR3 DNA: TGTGCCAGCAGCTCGTACAGGGGCTATGGCTACACCTTC

V gene: TRBV7-3
D gene: TRBD1
clone size: once
J gene: TRBJ2-7
CDR3 protein: CASSPGTGGSYEQYF
CDR3 DNA: TGTGCCAGCAGCCCCGGGACAGGGGGCTCCTACGAGCAGTACTTC

V gene: TRBV7-9
D gene: .
clone size: .
J gene: TRBJ1-2
CDR3 protein: CASSMGEVHTF
CDR3 DNA: TGTGCCAGCAGCATGGGGGAGGTGCACACCTTC

V gene: TRBV6-4
D gene: .
clone size: .
J gene: TRBJ1-2
CDR3 protein: CASIGLGGVAPYGYTF
CDR3 DNA: TGTGCCAGCATCGGGTTGGGAGGGGTGGCCCCCTATGGCTACACCTTC

V gene: TRBV11-2
D gene: .
clone size: .
J gene: TRBJ1-2
CDR3 protein: CASSLGQSGYTF
CDR3 DNA: TGTGCCAGCAGCTTAGGACAGTCCGGCTACACCTTC

V gene: TRBV27
D gene: .
clone size: .
J gene: TRBJ1-5
CDR3 protein: CASSLSGLDQPQHF
CDR3 DNA: TGTGCCAGCAGTTTAAGCGGTCTGGATCAGCCCCAGCATTTT

V gene: TRBV14
D gene: .
clone size: few
J gene: TRBJ2-1
CDR3 protein: CASSAPNSVAEQFF
CDR3 DNA: TGTGCCAGCAGCGCCCCGAATAGCGTTGCTGAGCAGTTCTTC

V gene: TRBV6-6
D gene: TRBD2
clone size: .
J gene: TRBJ2-1
CDR3 protein: CASTLTSGGANEQFF
CDR3 DNA: TGTGCCAGCACTCTGACTAGCGGGGGGGCCAATGAGCAGTTCTTC

V gene: TRBV7-9
D gene: .
clone size: .
J gene: TRBJ1-2
CDR3 protein: CASSSTANYGYTF
CDR3 DNA: TGTGCCAGCAGCTCGACAGCTAACTATGGCTACACCTTC

V gene: TRBV28
D gene: TRBD2
clone size: .
J gene: TRBJ2-2
CDR3 protein: CASSLPTSGDTGELFF
CDR3 DNA: TGTGCCAGCAGTCTCCCGACTAGCGGGGACACCGGGGAGCTGTTTTTT

V gene: TRBV4-3
D gene: .
clone size: .
J gene: TRBJ2-7
CDR3 protein: CASSQGSPTPYEQYF
CDR3 DNA: TGCGCCAGCAGCCAGGGCAGTCCAACGCCCTACGAGCAGTACTTC

V gene: TRBV5-5
D gene: .
clone size: few
J gene: TRBJ1-2
CDR3 protein: CASSFSEGNGYTF
CDR3 DNA: TGTGCCAGCAGCTTCTCGGAGGGGAATGGCTACACCTTC

V gene: TRBV6-6
D gene: .
clone size: few
J gene: TRBJ2-2
CDR3 protein: CASSLGGTARTGELFF
CDR3 DNA: TGTGCCAGCAGTTTGGGCGGGACTGCCCGAACCGGGGAGCTGTTTTTT

V gene: TRBV13
D gene: TRBD1
clone size: few
J gene: TRBJ2-7
CDR3 protein: CASSSPLTGTGNYEQYF
CDR3 DNA: TGTGCCAGCAGCTCACCCCTGACCGGGACAGGTAACTACGAGCAGTACTTC

V gene: TRBV5-6
D gene: .
clone size: few
J gene: TRBJ2-7
CDR3 protein: CASRQGTPPYEQYF
CDR3 DNA: TGTGCCAGCCGGCAGGGGACGCCCCCCTACGAGCAGTACTTC

V gene: TRBV19
D gene: TRBD1
clone size: .
J gene: TRBJ2-5
CDR3 protein: CASSPTLGGETQYF
CDR3 DNA: TGTGCCAGTAGCCCCACCCTAGGGGGCGAGACCCAGTACTTC

V gene: TRBV5-1
D gene: TRBD2
clone size: .
J gene: TRBJ2-1
CDR3 protein: CASSMGLAGGHNEQFF
CDR3 DNA: TGCGCCAGCAGCATGGGACTAGCGGGAGGCCACAATGAGCAGTTCTTC

V gene: TRBV28
D gene: .
clone size: .
J gene: TRBJ2-7
CDR3 protein: CASSLSLESYEQYF
CDR3 DNA: TGTGCCAGCAGTTTGTCTCTAGAATCCTACGAGCAGTACTTC

V gene: TRBV4-2
D gene: TRBD1
clone size: once
J gene: TRBJ2-7
CDR3 protein: CASWPPGQGDYEQYF
CDR3 DNA: TGTGCCAGCTGGCCACCGGGACAGGGGGATTACGAGCAGTACTTC

V gene: TRBV7-8
D gene: TRBD1
clone size: .
J gene: TRBJ1-5
CDR3 protein: CASSPDRDNQPQHF
CDR3 DNA: TGTGCCAGCAGCCCTGACAGGGACAATCAGCCCCAGCATTTT

V gene: TRBV10-3
D gene: .
clone size: few
J gene: TRBJ2-7
CDR3 protein: CAISDRGTSYEQYF
CDR3 DNA: TGTGCCATCAGTGATCGGGGGACCTCCTACGAGCAGTACTTC

V gene: TRBV4-3
D gene: .
clone size: .
J gene: TRBJ1-4
CDR3 protein: CASSQDRGLNEKLFF
CDR3 DNA: TGCGCCAGCAGCCAAGATCGGGGGTTAAATGAAAAACTGTTTTTT

V gene: TRBV16
D gene: TRBD1
clone size: .
J gene: TRBJ1-5
CDR3 protein: CASKRTGGTQPQHF
CDR3 DNA: TGTGCCAGCAAGCGGACAGGGGGGACTCAGCCCCAGCATTTT

V gene: TRBV2
D gene: .
clone size: .
J gene: TRBJ2-2
CDR3 protein: CASMVQGNTGELFF
CDR3 DNA: TGTGCCAGCATGGTCCAGGGGAACACCGGGGAGCTGTTTTTT

V gene: TRBV13
D gene: TRBD2
clone size: .
J gene: TRBJ2-3
CDR3 protein: CASSSRTSRGDTQYF
CDR3 DNA: TGTGCCAGCAGCTCGCGGACTAGCAGAGGAGATACGCAGTATTTT